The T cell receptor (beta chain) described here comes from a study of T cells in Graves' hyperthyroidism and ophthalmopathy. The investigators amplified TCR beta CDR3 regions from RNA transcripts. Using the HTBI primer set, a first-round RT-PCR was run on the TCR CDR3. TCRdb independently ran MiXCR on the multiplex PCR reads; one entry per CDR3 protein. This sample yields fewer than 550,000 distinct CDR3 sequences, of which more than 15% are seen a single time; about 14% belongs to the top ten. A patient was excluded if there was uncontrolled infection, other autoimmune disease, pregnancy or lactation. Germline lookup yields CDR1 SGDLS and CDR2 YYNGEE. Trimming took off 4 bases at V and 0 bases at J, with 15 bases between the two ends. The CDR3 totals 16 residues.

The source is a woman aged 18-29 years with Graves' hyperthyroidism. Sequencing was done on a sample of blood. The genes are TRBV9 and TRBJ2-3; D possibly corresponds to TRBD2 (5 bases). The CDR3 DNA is TGTGCCAGCAGCCCTCGGGCTAGCCGAAGCACAGATACGCAGTATTTT. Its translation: CASSPRASRSTDTQYF.